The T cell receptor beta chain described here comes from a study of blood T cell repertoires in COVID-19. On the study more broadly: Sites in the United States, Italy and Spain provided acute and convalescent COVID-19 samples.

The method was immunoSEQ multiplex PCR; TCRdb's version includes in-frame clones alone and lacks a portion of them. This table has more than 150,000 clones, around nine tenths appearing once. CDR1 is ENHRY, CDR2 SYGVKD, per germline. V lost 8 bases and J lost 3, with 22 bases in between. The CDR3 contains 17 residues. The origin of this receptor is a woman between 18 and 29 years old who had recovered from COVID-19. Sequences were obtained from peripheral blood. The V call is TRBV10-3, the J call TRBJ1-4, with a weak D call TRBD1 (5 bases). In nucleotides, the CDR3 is TGTGCCATCGCCCCCGGAGTGAAAGACAGTTCTAATGAAAAACTGTTTTTT. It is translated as CAIAPGVKDSSNEKLFF.